Following are 25 T cell receptor beta chains from one sample sequenced in a study of cytomegalovirus exposure and HLA in healthy donors. 13 Jbeta primers and 60 Vbeta primers were used for the PCR. Using immunoSEQ multiplex PCR, the repertoire was profiled, and TCRdb retains in-frame clones only, with some absent. The table lists some 150,000 clones, about 72% of them singletons. Sequences were obtained from PBMCs. All receptors come from a male donor in good health and CMV-seronegative.

The chain links TRBV19 to TRBJ1-5; 9 nucleotides match TRBD1. The CDR3 is 16 residues long. After removal of 3 bases from V and 3 bases from J, the junction contained 6 bases not matched to a gene. The germline gives CDR1 LNHDA, CDR2 SQIVND (reference sequence). CDR3 protein: CASSMGQGFNNQPQHF. CDR3 DNA: TGTGCCAGTAGTATGGGACAGGGCTTCAACAATCAGCCCCAGCATTTT.

V gene TRBV7-9 combines with J gene TRBJ1-2; the D is unclear. This CDR3 comprises 15 residues. Trimming took off 2 bases at V and 1 base at J, with 11 bases between the two ends. Germline V gene data show CDR1 as SEHNR and CDR2 as FQNEAQ (reference sequence). The CDR3: CASSLNVGLNYGYTF. The CDR3 DNA is TGTGCCAGCAGCTTAAACGTTGGACTTAACTATGGCTACACCTTC.

V usage is TRBV7-9 and J usage is TRBJ2-7; TRBD1 matches 7 bases. V was pared by 1 base and J by 6 bases, with 9 bases of the junction left unmatched. In germline, CDR1 is SEHNR, CDR2 FQNEAQ (reference sequence). This CDR3 comprises 15 residues. The CDR3 nucleotides read TGTGCCAGCAGCTTAGGTGACGACAGGGACCCCGAGCAGTACTTC. This codes for CASSLGDDRDPEQYF.

This chain joins TRBV9 and TRBJ2-3; possible D gene TRBD1, 6 bases. The V end lost 0 bases, the J end lost 2 bases, and 10 bases lay between the germline ends. Germline V gene lookup returns CDR1 SGDLS and CDR2 YYNGEE. This CDR3 region has 15 residues. The CDR3 loop is CASSVEGQPTDTQYF. The DNA of the CDR3 is TGTGCCAGCAGCGTAGAAGGACAGCCCACAGATACGCAGTATTTT.

This sequence joins TRBV5-3 and TRBJ2-5; TRBD2 agrees at 9 bases. TRBV5-3 is designated an ORF whose function remains uncertain. The J segment lost 7 bases and the V segment lost 0 bases, leaving 16 bases of the junction unmatched. This CDR3 contains 18 residues. CDR3 coding DNA: TGTGCCAGAAGCTTGGCGGGGGGCGGGGGGGCCCGATCTGGGACCCAGTACTTC. Translation gives CARSLAGGGGARSGTQYF.

Concerning this clone itself: Other DNA sequences from this sample encode an identical CDR3 as well. This chain links TRBV28 with TRBJ1-2; D might be TRBD1 (5 bases). V gave up 8 bases and J gave up 4 bases, with 8 bases separating them. The V gene's germline CDR1 is MDHEN and CDR2 SYDVKM. The CDR3 is 11 residues long. The CDR3 reads CASDSRYGYTF. The DNA of the CDR3 is TGTGCCAGCGACAGCCGCTATGGCTACACCTTC.

CDR3 amino acids: CASSGLSGRLGEQFF. CDR3 nucleotides: TGCGCCAGCAGCGGACTTAGCGGGAGACTGGGTGAGCAGTTCTTC. The chain links TRBV5-1 to TRBJ2-1; 9 nucleotides match TRBD2. J lost 9 bases, V lost 4 bases, and 11 bases had no gene match. The CDR3 has 15 amino acids. CDR1 and CDR2 (germline): SGHRS, YFSETQ.

This clone was observed a few times. The CDR3 reads CASSAGLATIGETQYF. CDR3 nucleotide sequence: TGTGCCAGCAGCGCCGGACTAGCGACGATAGGGGAGACCCAGTACTTC. V is TRBV9 and J is TRBJ2-5, with 9 positions matching TRBD2. CDR1 and CDR2 from the germline V gene are SGDLS and YYNGEE. V lost 3 bases and J lost 5; bases outside the gene matches: 11. This CDR3 has 16 residues.

CDR3 DNA sequence: TGTGCCAGCAGCTCTTCAGGGGATCATGGCTACACCTTC. Translated: CASSSSGDHGYTF. The genes are TRBV7-2 and TRBJ1-2, with a weak D call TRBD1 (6 bases). CDR1 is SGHTA, CDR2 FQGNSA, per germline. The length of the CDR3 is 13 residues. Trimming cost V 4 bases and J 6 bases, with 12 bases left between them.

The rearrangement joins TRBV4-3 to TRBJ2-1, with TRBD1 identical over 7 bases. The V and J ends lost 1 base and 8 bases, in that order; junction bases with no gene match: 11. This CDR3 comprises 16 residues. Germline CDR1 reads LGHNA; CDR2 reads YSLEER. CDR3 coding DNA: TGCGCCAGCAGCCAAGGTCGAGCACAGGGGCGGGATGAGCAGTTCTTC. Its protein is CASSQGRAQGRDEQFF.

The CDR3 region is CASTSTGAGETQYF. CDR3 nucleotide sequence: TGTGCCAGCACCTCGACTGGCGCGGGGGAGACCCAGTACTTC. The chain combines TRBV6-5 with TRBJ2-5, with TRBD2 as a possible D gene (6 bases). Germline CDR1 and CDR2: MNHEY and SVGAGI. Deletions cut 7 bases from V and 5 bases from J, with 17 bases between. The CDR3 is 14 residues long.

As regards this clone: Its ends do not fully match the called genes, so a read error is possible. The V and J genes are TRBV9 and TRBJ1-2; a weak D match, TRBD1 (5 bases). Germline CDR1 and CDR2: SGDLS and YYNGEE. This CDR3 region has 11 residues. CDR3 amino acids: CACSGALGYTF. The CDR3 coding sequence is TGTGCCTGCAGCGGGGCCCTTGGCTACACCTTC.

J is TRBJ2-7 and V is TRBV7-2; the D gene is possibly TRBD1 (6 bases). The CDR3 totals 14 residues. Germline V gene lookup returns CDR1 SGHTA and CDR2 FQGNSA. With 5 bases removed from V and 0 bases from J, the gap between germline ends came to 11 bases. The CDR3 protein is CASSTGTFSYEQYF. The CDR3 nucleotides read TGTGCCAGCAGCACCGGGACATTCTCCTACGAGCAGTACTTC.

V and J are TRBV6-5 and TRBJ1-2; 7 bases are shared with TRBD1. In germline, CDR1 is MNHEY, CDR2 SVGAGI. The CDR3 sequence is 13 residues long. V trimming: 6 bases; J trimming: 7 bases; junction bases outside the gene matches: 8. In nucleotides, the CDR3 is TGTGCCAGCAGACCTCAGGGGGGAAGTGGCTACACCTTC. It yields the protein CASRPQGGSGYTF.

The rearrangement joins TRBV19 to TRBJ1-2; 9 bases are a match to TRBD1. V lost 5 bases and J lost 0; bases outside the gene matches: 10. CDR3 length: 17 residues. Germline V gives CDR1 LNHDA, CDR2 SQIVND (reference sequence). DNA of the CDR3: TGTGCCAGTAGTGGGCCGCGACAGGGGGGCGCTAACTATGGCTACACCTTC. Residues: CASSGPRQGGANYGYTF.

The chain couples TRBV7-2 to TRBJ1-2; D remains unclear. Per germline, CDR1 SGHTA and CDR2 FQGNSA. The CDR3 is 12 residues long. With 7 bases removed from V and 8 bases from J, the gap between germline ends came to 14 bases. CDR3 coding DNA: TGTGCCAGCACCGCTAACTCCTGGGGCTACACCTTC. This translates into CASTANSWGYTF.

This clone was detected only a few times. The chain combines TRBV9 with TRBJ2-3; possible D gene TRBD2, 6 bases. The CDR3 consists of 13 residues. Germline V CDR1 and CDR2: SGDLS, YYNGEE. The V and J ends lost 3 bases and 6 bases respectively, with 11 bases between them. CDR3 nucleotide sequence: TGTGCCAGCAGCGGGGGACTCGGCGATACGCAGTATTTT. Encoded protein: CASSGGLGDTQYF.

The V call is TRBV2, the J call TRBJ2-7; the D is unclear. The V gene's germline CDR1 is SNHLY and CDR2 FYNNEI. The V end lost 7 bases, the J end lost 2 bases, and 15 bases lay between the germline ends. CDR3 size: 14 residues. CDR3 in DNA: TGTGCCAGCATCCTCCGGAGTAAACCCTACGAGCAGTACTTC. It specifies CASILRSKPYEQYF.

V gene TRBV6-5 combines with J gene TRBJ2-7, with D perhaps TRBD2 (6 bases). The germline gives CDR1 MNHEY, CDR2 SVGAGI. Trimming stripped 5 bases from V and 1 base from J, with 12 bases between. This CDR3 comprises 14 residues. CDR3 nucleotide sequence: TGTGCCAGCAGTCTGACCCGGGAGTCCTACGAGCAGTACTTC. This translates into CASSLTRESYEQYF.

The rearrangement joins TRBV4-2 to TRBJ1-5; possibly TRBD1 for D (6 bases). V lost 0 bases, J lost 4 bases, and 10 bases lay in between. This CDR3 is 15 amino acids long. Germline CDR1 and CDR2: LGHNA and YNFKEQ. In DNA form, the CDR3 reads TGTGCCAGCAGCCAAGAGCGGACAGCGAATCAGCCCCAGCATTTT. Its protein product is CASSQERTANQPQHF.

The rearrangement uses TRBV29-1 and TRBJ2-7; D not resolved. Germline lookup yields CDR1 SQVTM and CDR2 ANQGSEA. This CDR3 has 13 residues. V was pared by 1 base and J by 0 bases, with 7 bases between. CDR3 in DNA: TGCAGCGTTGAAGGTGACAACTCCTACGAGCAGTACTTC. Translated: CSVEGDNSYEQYF.

The chain joins TRBV12-5 to TRBJ2-1; weak D call: TRBD2 (6 bases). The CDR3 is made up of 14 amino acids. Germline V CDR1 and CDR2: LGHNT, FRNRAP. Trimming pared 1 base from V and 6 bases from J, leaving 10 bases between. In nucleotides, the CDR3 is TGTGCTAGTGGTTTGGAGCTAGCGAGCAATGAGCAGTTCTTC. This encodes CASGLELASNEQFF.

This chain joins TRBV11-2 and TRBJ2-3; the match to TRBD1 covers 10 bases. Per the germline V gene, CDR1 is SGHAT and CDR2 is FQNNGV. With V trimmed by 5 bases and J by 6 bases, 8 bases remained unmatched. The length of the CDR3 is 15 residues. The CDR3 protein is CASSTGGTGADTQYF. DNA of the CDR3: TGTGCCAGCAGCACCGGCGGGACAGGGGCGGATACGCAGTATTTT.

The gene calls are TRBV6-6 and TRBJ1-2; TRBD1 matches 7 bases. Germline V gene sequence: CDR1 MNHNY, CDR2 SVGAGI (reference sequence). The ends lost 4 bases at V and 4 bases at J; junction bases unmatched: 6. There are 14 residues in the CDR3. CDR3 coding DNA: TGTGCCAGCAGTTCCCCGGGACAGATCTATGGCTACACCTTC. This encodes CASSSPGQIYGYTF.

V gene TRBV15 combines with J gene TRBJ1-1; D may be TRBD1 (5 bases). V was clipped by 0 bases and J by 8 bases, with 10 bases between them. Germline V gives CDR1 LNHNV, CDR2 YYDKDF (reference sequence). This CDR3 region has 13 residues. The CDR3 DNA is TGTGCCACCAGCAGAGATGGGGCAGGGGAAGCTTTCTTT. As protein: CATSRDGAGEAFF.